The rows below give T cell receptor beta chains drawn from one sample of a study of CD8+CD57+ T cells in acquired aplastic anemia. TCRdb re-analysed the reads in MiXCR, keeping a single row per CDR3 protein. The top ten clones hold 3% to 4.5% of a sample with 350,000 to 450,000 distinct CDR3 sequences, about 70% of them seen once. Sequencing input: sorted CD4+, CD8+, or CD8+CD57+ T cells (not recorded which) from PBMCs. The receptors derive from a human donor in good health, serving as a control. Both conserved end residues are part of each CDR3. A D gene is named only where the DNA matches it firmly. Where a row states a size, it is once, few, many or the class of an expanded clone; other rows omit it.

abundance: -
v_gene: TRBV5-4
d_gene: -
j_gene: TRBJ1-5
len: 11
CDR3aa: CASSLEPPQHF
CDR3nt: TGTGCCAGCAGCTTAGAGCCGCCCCAGCATTTT

abundance: once
v_gene: TRBV9
d_gene: -
j_gene: TRBJ2-7
len: 15
CDR3aa: CASSRTAGTLLHQYF
CDR3nt: TGTGCCAGCAGTCGGACAGCCGGGACACTCCTCCACCAGTACTTC

abundance: few
v_gene: TRBV6-5
d_gene: TRBD1
j_gene: TRBJ1-5
len: 18
CDR3aa: CASSEWPTGLGRNQPQHF
CDR3nt: TGCGCCAGCAGTGAATGGCCGACAGGGTTGGGTCGCAATCAGCCCCAGCATTTT

abundance: many
v_gene: TRBV5-5
d_gene: -
j_gene: TRBJ2-7
len: 17
CDR3aa: CASSFSTGRGQDYEQYF
CDR3nt: TGTGCCAGCAGCTTCTCGACAGGGAGGGGTCAGGACTACGAGCAGTACTTC

abundance: once
v_gene: TRBV20-1
d_gene: -
j_gene: TRBJ1-1
len: 11
CDR3aa: CSASGLNEAFF
CDR3nt: TGCAGTGCATCGGGCCTGAATGAAGCTTTCTTT

abundance: -
v_gene: TRBV10-3
d_gene: -
j_gene: TRBJ1-1
len: 14
CDR3aa: CASSPQRGNTEALF
CDR3nt: TGTGCCAGCAGCCCTCAGAGGGGGAACACTGAAGCTCTCTTT

abundance: -
v_gene: TRBV7-2
d_gene: -
j_gene: TRBJ1-5
len: 13
CDR3aa: CASSHALDQPQHF
CDR3nt: TGCGCCAGCAGCCACGCTCTGGACCAGCCCCAGCATTTT

abundance: -
v_gene: TRBV20-1
d_gene: -
j_gene: TRBJ2-5
len: 14
CDR3aa: CSATTGTSFETQYF
CDR3nt: TGCAGTGCCACCACGGGTACTAGCTTTGAGACCCAGTACTTC

abundance: -
v_gene: TRBV13
d_gene: TRBD1
j_gene: TRBJ1-6
len: 16
CDR3aa: CASSYAQGARRSPLHF
CDR3nt: TGTGCCAGCAGTTACGCGCAGGGGGCGCGGCGGTCACCCCTCCACTTT

abundance: many
v_gene: TRBV5-1
d_gene: TRBD2
j_gene: TRBJ2-3
len: 16
CDR3aa: CASSLESSGGSDTQYF
CDR3nt: TGCGCCAGCAGCTTGGAATCTAGCGGGGGTTCAGATACGCAGTATTTT

abundance: -
v_gene: TRBV6-2/TRBV6-3
d_gene: -
j_gene: TRBJ2-6
len: 19
CDR3aa: CASRPQDEIRNSGANVLTF
CDR3nt: TGTGCCAGCAGACCACAGGACGAAATAAGGAACTCTGGGGCCAACGTCCTGACTTTC

abundance: -
v_gene: TRBV5-8
d_gene: -
j_gene: TRBJ2-7
len: 11
CDR3aa: CASTTPGEQYF
CDR3nt: TGTGCCAGCACCACCCCCGGCGAGCAGTACTTC

abundance: many
v_gene: TRBV27
d_gene: TRBD1
j_gene: TRBJ2-7
len: 15
CDR3aa: CASSLVGQGADEQYF
CDR3nt: TGTGCCAGCAGTTTAGTGGGACAGGGGGCGGACGAGCAGTACTTC

abundance: -
v_gene: TRBV10-2
d_gene: TRBD2
j_gene: TRBJ2-5
len: 15
CDR3aa: CASRGLAGEEETQYF
CDR3nt: TGCGCCAGCAGAGGACTAGCGGGGGAGGAAGAGACCCAGTACTTC

abundance: -
v_gene: TRBV6-9
d_gene: -
j_gene: TRBJ1-1
len: 13
CDR3aa: CASSKASNTEAFF
CDR3nt: TGTGCCAGCAGTAAGGCTTCAAACACTGAAGCTTTCTTT

abundance: -
v_gene: TRBV7-7
d_gene: TRBD1
j_gene: TRBJ2-5
len: 15
CDR3aa: CASSAGTGVRETQYF
CDR3nt: TGTGCCAGCAGCGCAGGGACAGGGGTGCGGGAGACCCAGTACTTC

abundance: -
v_gene: TRBV5-1
d_gene: -
j_gene: TRBJ2-7
len: 13
CDR3aa: CASNGGGTYEQYF
CDR3nt: TGTGCCAGCAACGGGGGCGGTACCTACGAGCAGTACTTC

abundance: -
v_gene: TRBV7-2
d_gene: -
j_gene: TRBJ1-4
len: 14
CDR3aa: CASRRGRTYEQYFF
CDR3nt: TGTGCCAGCAGACGGGGGAGGACCTACGAGCAGTACTTCTTT

abundance: many
v_gene: TRBV10-3
d_gene: TRBD1
j_gene: TRBJ2-3
len: 14
CDR3aa: CAISDRGNTDTQYF
CDR3nt: TGTGCCATCAGTGACAGGGGGAACACAGATACGCAGTATTTT

abundance: many
v_gene: TRBV14
d_gene: TRBD2
j_gene: TRBJ2-3
len: 16
CDR3aa: CASSQDPGGSTDTQYF
CDR3nt: TGTGCCAGCAGCCAAGATCCGGGGGGTAGCACAGATACGCAGTATTTT

abundance: -
v_gene: TRBV7-3
d_gene: -
j_gene: TRBJ1-5
len: 18
CDR3aa: CASSSISGGYNEQQPQHF
CDR3nt: TGTGCCAGCAGCTCCATTAGCGGGGGTTACAATGAGCAGCAGCCCCAGCATTTT

abundance: -
v_gene: TRBV2
d_gene: -
j_gene: TRBJ2-3
len: 14
CDR3aa: CASCRVRGCVPQYF
CDR3nt: TGTGCCAGCTGCCGTGTAAGGGGATGCGTGCCGCAGTATTTT

abundance: -
v_gene: TRBV10-3
d_gene: TRBD1
j_gene: TRBJ2-1
len: 12
CDR3aa: CAIRDRDNEQFF
CDR3nt: TGTGCCATCAGAGACAGGGACAATGAGCAGTTCTTC

abundance: -
v_gene: TRBV2
d_gene: -
j_gene: TRBJ1-1
len: 15
CDR3aa: CASSEEAMGVSEAFF
CDR3nt: TGTGCCAGCAGTGAAGAAGCTATGGGAGTATCTGAAGCTTTCTTT

abundance: many
v_gene: TRBV12-3/TRBV12-4
d_gene: -
j_gene: TRBJ1-6
len: 14
CDR3aa: CASSPRVRGSPLHF
CDR3nt: TGTGCCAGCAGTCCGCGGGTTAGGGGTTCACCCCTCCACTTT

abundance: -
v_gene: TRBV10-2
d_gene: TRBD1
j_gene: TRBJ2-3
len: 17
CDR3aa: CASSESRQGRSTDTQYF
CDR3nt: TGCGCCAGCAGTGAGTCAAGACAGGGTCGGAGCACAGATACGCAGTATTTT

abundance: -
v_gene: TRBV7-4
d_gene: TRBD2
j_gene: TRBJ2-2
len: 16
CDR3aa: CASSLRGGTRSGELFF
CDR3nt: TGTGCCAGCAGCTTACGCGGGGGGACCCGGTCTGGGGAGCTGTTTTTT

abundance: -
v_gene: TRBV4-3
d_gene: -
j_gene: TRBJ2-7
len: 13
CDR3aa: CASSLSPSYEQYF
CDR3nt: TGCGCCAGCAGCTTGAGTCCCAGCTACGAGCAGTACTTC

abundance: -
v_gene: TRBV6-1
d_gene: -
j_gene: TRBJ1-5
len: 13
CDR3aa: CASREGRNQPQHF
CDR3nt: TGTGCCAGCAGAGAGGGACGCAATCAGCCCCAGCATTTT

abundance: many
v_gene: TRBV9
d_gene: -
j_gene: TRBJ2-1
len: 15
CDR3aa: CASSVMTSLADEQFF
CDR3nt: TGTGCCAGCAGCGTTATGACCAGTTTAGCGGATGAGCAGTTCTTC

abundance: -
v_gene: TRBV15
d_gene: -
j_gene: TRBJ1-6
len: 15
CDR3aa: CATSVRQASTSTQHF
CDR3nt: TGTGCCACCAGCGTACGACAGGCAAGCACTTCAACGCAGCACTTT

abundance: few
v_gene: TRBV14
d_gene: TRBD1
j_gene: TRBJ2-3
len: 16
CDR3aa: CASSQPGQGFADTQYF
CDR3nt: TGTGCCAGCAGCCAACCGGGACAGGGGTTTGCAGATACGCAGTATTTT

abundance: -
v_gene: TRBV7-9
d_gene: -
j_gene: TRBJ2-7
len: 14
CDR3aa: CASSLTSIAGDTQF
CDR3nt: TGTGCCAGCAGCCTAACTAGCATCGCCGGAGATACGCAGTTC

abundance: -
v_gene: TRBV7-3
d_gene: TRBD2
j_gene: TRBJ2-1
len: 16
CDR3aa: CASSTIAGGMYNQQFF
CDR3nt: TGTGCCAGCAGCACTATAGCGGGGGGGATGTATAATCAGCAGTTCTTC

abundance: many
v_gene: TRBV19
d_gene: -
j_gene: TRBJ1-1
len: 12
CDR3aa: CATSRPSTEAFF
CDR3nt: TGTGCCACCTCCCGCCCATCCACGGAAGCTTTCTTT

abundance: -
v_gene: TRBV5-1
d_gene: -
j_gene: TRBJ1-2
len: 14
CDR3aa: CASSLTGPVGGYTF
CDR3nt: TGCGCCAGCAGCTTAACAGGGCCCGTAGGTGGCTACACCTTC

abundance: many
v_gene: TRBV19
d_gene: -
j_gene: TRBJ2-2
len: 16
CDR3aa: CASNRTPGVVTGELFF
CDR3nt: TGTGCCAGTAACCGGACTCCCGGGGTTGTCACCGGGGAGCTGTTTTTT

abundance: -
v_gene: TRBV12-3/TRBV12-4
d_gene: -
j_gene: TRBJ2-1
len: 14
CDR3aa: CASSLGPKNNEQFF
CDR3nt: TGTGCCAGCAGCTTGGGACCAAAAAACAATGAGCAGTTCTTC

abundance: -
v_gene: TRBV20-1
d_gene: TRBD2
j_gene: TRBJ2-3
len: 15
CDR3aa: CSARDSLAGTDTQYF
CDR3nt: TGCAGTGCTAGAGACAGCCTAGCGGGCACAGATACGCAGTATTTT

abundance: many
v_gene: TRBV15
d_gene: TRBD1
j_gene: TRBJ2-7
len: 14
CDR3aa: CATSFGTGPYEQYF
CDR3nt: TGTGCCACCAGCTTCGGGACAGGGCCCTACGAGCAGTACTTC

abundance: many
v_gene: TRBV30
d_gene: -
j_gene: TRBJ1-2
len: 13
CDR3aa: CACPRPGNYGYTF
CDR3nt: TGTGCCTGTCCTCGGCCAGGGAACTATGGCTACACCTTC

abundance: -
v_gene: TRBV7-9
d_gene: -
j_gene: TRBJ2-7
len: 15
CDR3aa: CASSLGTGSSYDQYF
CDR3nt: TGTGCCAGCAGCTTAGGGACGGGTAGCTCCTACGATCAGTACTTC

abundance: -
v_gene: TRBV7-2
d_gene: -
j_gene: TRBJ1-4
len: 15
CDR3aa: CAGSFFGALGEKLFF
CDR3nt: TGTGCCGGCAGCTTTTTCGGGGCGCTTGGAGAGAAACTGTTTTTT